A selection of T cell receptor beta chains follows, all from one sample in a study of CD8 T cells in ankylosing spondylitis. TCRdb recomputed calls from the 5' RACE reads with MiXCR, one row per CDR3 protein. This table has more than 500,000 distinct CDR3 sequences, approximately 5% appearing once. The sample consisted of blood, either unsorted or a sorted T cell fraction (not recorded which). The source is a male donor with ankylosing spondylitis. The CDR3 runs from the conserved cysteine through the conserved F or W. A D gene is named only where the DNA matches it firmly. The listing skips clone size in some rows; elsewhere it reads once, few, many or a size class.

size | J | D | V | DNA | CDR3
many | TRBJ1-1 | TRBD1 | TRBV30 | TGTGCCTGGACCAAAGGGGCTACAGGGGCCGGGACTGAAGCTTTCTTT | CAWTKGATGAGTEAFF
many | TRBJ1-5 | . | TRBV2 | TGTGCCAGCAGGGACACGGGTCTGAGAAATCAGCCCCAGCATTTT | CASRDTGLRNQPQHF
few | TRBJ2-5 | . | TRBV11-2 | TGTGCCAGCAGCTTAGAATTTTGGGGGGCAGAGACCCAGTACTTC | CASSLEFWGAETQYF
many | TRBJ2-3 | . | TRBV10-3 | TGTGCCATCAGCGAGGGGATAGAGGATACGCAGTATTTT | CAISEGIEDTQYF
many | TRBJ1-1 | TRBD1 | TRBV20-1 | TGCAGTGCTTCAGAAACAGGGGATCCCACTGAAGCTTTCTTT | CSASETGDPTEAFF
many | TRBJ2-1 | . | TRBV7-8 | TGTGCCAGCAGCTTAGTGCAGCGGGCAACCTACAATGAGCAGTTCTTC | CASSLVQRATYNEQFF
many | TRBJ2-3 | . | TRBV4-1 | TGCGCCAGCAGCCAACGCCGGATGAGCACAGATACGCAGTATTTT | CASSQRRMSTDTQYF
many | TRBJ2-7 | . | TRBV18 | TGTGCCAGCTCACCCGGGGAGCCCTACGAGCAGTACTTC | CASSPGEPYEQYF
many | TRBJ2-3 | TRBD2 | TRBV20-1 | TGCAGTGCTAGGGCCAGCGGGAGTTCAGATACGCAGTATTTT | CSARASGSSDTQYF
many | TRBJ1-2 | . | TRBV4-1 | TGCGCCAGCAGCCCCGGAAGTATCCGTAGCTATGGCTACACCTTC | CASSPGSIRSYGYTF
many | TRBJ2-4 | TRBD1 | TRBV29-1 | TGCAGCGTTCTATGGACAGGGAACATTCAGTACTTC | CSVLWTGNIQYF
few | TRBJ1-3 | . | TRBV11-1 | TGTGCCAGCAGCCAAGGGACACCCTCTGGAAACACCATATATTTT | CASSQGTPSGNTIYF
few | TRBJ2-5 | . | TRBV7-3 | TGTGCCAGCAGCTTAAGCCCGGGGGCCGTTCTTCAAGAGACCCAGTACTTC | CASSLSPGAVLQETQYF
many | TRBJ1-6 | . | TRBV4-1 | TGCGCCAGCAGCCCCATTGGCCGGGACCTCGGGTCACCCCTCCACTTT | CASSPIGRDLGSPLHF
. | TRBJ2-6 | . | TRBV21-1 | TGTGCCAGCAGCAAAGGTAAAGGGGCGAAGTCTAGCTCTGGGGCCAACGTCCTGACTTTC | CASSKGKGAKSSSGANVLTF
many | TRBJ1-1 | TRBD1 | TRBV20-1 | TGCAGTGCTACTTTCGGGACAGCGAACACTGAAGCTTTCTTT | CSATFGTANTEAFF
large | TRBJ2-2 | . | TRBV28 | TGTGCCAGCAGTTCTCGGGGGCGCGGGGAGCTGTTTTTT | CASSSRGRGELFF
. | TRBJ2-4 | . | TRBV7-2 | TGTGCCAGCAGCTTGAACAGGGACGAAGCCAAAAACATTCAGTACTTC | CASSLNRDEAKNIQYF
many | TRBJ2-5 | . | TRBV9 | TGTGCCAGCAGCCCCGATCTGCTCGAGAAGACCCAGTACTTC | CASSPDLLEKTQYF
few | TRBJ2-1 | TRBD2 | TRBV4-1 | TGCGCCAGCAGCCAAGACGGGGGGGGAGGGTACAATGAGCAGTTCTTC | CASSQDGGGGYNEQFF
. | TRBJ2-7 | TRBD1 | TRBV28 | TGTGCCAGCAGTTTATGGACCATTCAGGGGGACGAGCAGTACTTC | CASSLWTIQGDEQYF
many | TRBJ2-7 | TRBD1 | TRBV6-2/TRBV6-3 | TGTGCCAGCAGAGGAATCCAGGGACAGGGGGCAGAGCAGTACTTC | CASRGIQGQGAEQYF
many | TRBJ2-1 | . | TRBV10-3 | TGTGCCATCAGTGAGTATAGAGGACTCACAGGCTGGAATGAGCAGTTCTTC | CAISEYRGLTGWNEQFF
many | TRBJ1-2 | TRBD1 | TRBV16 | TGTGCCAGCAGCCAAACGGGACAGGTTAACTATGGCTACACCTTC | CASSQTGQVNYGYTF
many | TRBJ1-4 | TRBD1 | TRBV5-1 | TGCGCCAGCAGCTCTCGGGACAGAGATGAAAAACTGTTTTTT | CASSSRDRDEKLFF
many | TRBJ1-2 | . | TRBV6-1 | TGTGCCAGCGCGAGAACAGGGCTATATGGCTACACCTTC | CASARTGLYGYTF
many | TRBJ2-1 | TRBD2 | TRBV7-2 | TGTGCCAGCAGCTTAGGAAGCGGGAGGGCCGATGAGCAGTTCTTC | CASSLGSGRADEQFF
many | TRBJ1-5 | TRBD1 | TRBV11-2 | TGTGCCAGCAGCTTTACGTCCGGGACAGCTTCGTTCAATCAGCCCCAGCATTTT | CASSFTSGTASFNQPQHF
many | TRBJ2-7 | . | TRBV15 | TGTGCCACCAGCAGAGATACCTACGAGCAGTACTTC | CATSRDTYEQYF
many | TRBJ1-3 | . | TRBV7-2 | TGTGCCAGCAGCTTAGAATTTGGAAACACCATATATTTT | CASSLEFGNTIYF
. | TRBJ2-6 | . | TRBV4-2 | TGTGCCAGCAGCCCCTCCGAGGGGGGCGAGGGCGCCAACGTCCTGACTTTC | CASSPSEGGEGANVLTF
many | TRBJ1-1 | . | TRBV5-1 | TGCGCCAGCAGCGCGCGAGCCCGGGGAGGAGTTTCAGGGACTGAAGCTTTCTTT | CASSARARGGVSGTEAFF
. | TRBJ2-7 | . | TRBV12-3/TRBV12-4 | TGTGCCAGCAGGCGTTCGGGAACCGGGCAGTACTTC | CASRRSGTGQYF
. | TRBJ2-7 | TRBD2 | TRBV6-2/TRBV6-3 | TGTGCCAGCAGCTTCCGGGACTATAAGTTCTACGAGCAGTACTTC | CASSFRDYKFYEQYF
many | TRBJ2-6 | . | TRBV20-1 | TGCAGTGCCCCAGGGGTGGGATCCAACGTCCTGACTTTC | CSAPGVGSNVLTF
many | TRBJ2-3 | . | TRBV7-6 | TGTGCCAGCAGTTTGGACTATTTTTCCACAGATACGCAGTATTTT | CASSLDYFSTDTQYF
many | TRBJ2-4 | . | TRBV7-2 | TGTGCCAGCAGCTTAGGCACTAACAAAAACATTCAGTACTTC | CASSLGTNKNIQYF
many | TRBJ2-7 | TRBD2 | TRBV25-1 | TGTGCCAGCAGTGAAAGTGTCCTAGCGGGACTAAGCGAGCAGTACTTC | CASSESVLAGLSEQYF
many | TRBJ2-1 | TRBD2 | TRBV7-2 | TGTGCCAGCAGCTACAGCGGGGGGCCCTACAATGAGCAGTTCTTC | CASSYSGGPYNEQFF
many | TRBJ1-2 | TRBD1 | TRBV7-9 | TGTGCCAGCAGCCAAACAGGGGTTGGCTATGGCTACACCTTC | CASSQTGVGYGYTF
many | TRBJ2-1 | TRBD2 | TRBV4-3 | TGCGCCAGCAGCCAATTAGCGGGAGTCTATGAGCAGTTCTTC | CASSQLAGVYEQFF
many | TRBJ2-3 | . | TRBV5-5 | TGTGCCAGCAGCCGGGACTTTGGCACAGATACGCAGTATTTT | CASSRDFGTDTQYF
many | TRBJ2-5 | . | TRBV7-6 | TGTGCCAGCAGCTTAGCGGCAGGCCGGTTGGAGACCCAGTACTTC | CASSLAAGRLETQYF
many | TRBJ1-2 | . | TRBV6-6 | TGTGCCAGCAGTTACGGCAGAAGCGGTGGCTACACCTTC | CASSYGRSGGYTF
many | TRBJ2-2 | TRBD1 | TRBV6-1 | TGTGCCAGCAGTGAATCGTCCGGGACAGATAACACCGGGGAGCTGTTTTTT | CASSESSGTDNTGELFF
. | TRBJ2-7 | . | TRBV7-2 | TGTGCCAGCAGCTTGGACAGTCGAGCCGAGCAGTACTTC | CASSLDSRAEQYF
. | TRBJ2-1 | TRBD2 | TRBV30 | TGTGCCTGGGAGACTAGCGGGAGAGACCATGAGCAGTTCTTC | CAWETSGRDHEQFF
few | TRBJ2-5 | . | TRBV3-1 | TGTGCCAGCAGCCAGCTTACTAGCATTGGAGAGACCCAGTACTTC | CASSQLTSIGETQYF
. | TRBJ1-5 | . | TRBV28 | TGTGCCAGCAGCCCGGGACACCATAGCAATCAGCCCCAGCATTTT | CASSPGHHSNQPQHF
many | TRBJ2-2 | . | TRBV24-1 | TGTGCCACCAGTGATCGCGGGGAGCTGTTTTTT | CATSDRGELFF
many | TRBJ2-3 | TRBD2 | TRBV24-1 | TGTGCCACCAGTGATTTTAAAGCGGGGGCTCACACAGATACGCAGTATTTT | CATSDFKAGAHTDTQYF